The 13 T cell receptor beta chains listed next were all sequenced from one sample in a study of T cell changes during pregnancy in multiple sclerosis. Assay: immunoSEQ multiplex PCR; the TCRdb copy retains only in-frame clones and omits some. The table includes 50,000 to 70,000 clones, roughly 92% detected once. The starting material was peripheral blood, obtained in the second trimester of pregnancy. Receptors originate from a female donor with multiple sclerosis, enrolled in a pregnancy study.

A note on this clone: Other DNA sequences in the sample encode the same CDR3. The rearrangement joins TRBV5-1 to TRBJ2-2; 8 bases fit TRBD1. The germline V gene has CDR1 SGHRS and CDR2 YFSETQ. CDR3 size: 14 residues. Germline trimming cut 2 bases from V and 4 bases from J; bases unmatched to any gene: 1. In nucleotides, the CDR3 is TGCGCCAGCAGCTTAACAGGGGGCACCGGGGAGCTGTTTTTT. It specifies CASSLTGGTGELFF.

The J gene is TRBJ2-3, the V gene TRBV5-1, with 7 bases aligning to TRBD2. Unmatched junction bases numbered 6, after V lost 3 bases and J lost 2 bases. The CDR3 spans 15 residues. The germline CDR1 and CDR2 sequences are SGHRS and YFSETQ. CDR3 coding DNA: TGCGCCAGCAGCTCAACTAGCGTGATCACAGATACGCAGTATTTT. Translating gives CASSSTSVITDTQYF.

This rearrangement joins TRBV2 to TRBJ2-1; 9 bases fit TRBD1. CDR1 SNHLY and CDR2 FYNNEI come from the germline V gene. V was clipped by 8 bases and J by 6 bases; unmatched bases: 8. CDR3 length: 14 amino acids. CDR3 loop: CASRRDRVPNEQFF. CDR3 bases: TGTGCCAGCCGCCGGGACAGGGTTCCCAATGAGCAGTTCTTC.

The chain has TRBV19 and TRBJ2-2; a weak D match, TRBD2 (6 bases). Germline values: CDR1 LNHDA, CDR2 SQIVND (reference sequence). CDR3 length equals 14 residues. The germline V and J ends were trimmed by 6 bases and 5 bases, with 13 bases remaining between them. CDR3 loop: CASSSGGETGELFF. DNA for the CDR3: TGTGCCAGTAGCTCAGGCGGGGAAACCGGGGAGCTGTTTTTT.

The chain carries TRBV6-1 and TRBJ1-5; D unclear. The CDR3 contains 15 residues. Germline CDR1 is MNHNS and CDR2 is SASEGT. The V end lost 2 bases, the J end lost 6 bases, and 14 bases lay between the germline ends. The CDR3 reads CASSEQEGVGQPQHF. The CDR3 DNA reads as TGTGCCAGCAGTGAACAGGAGGGAGTGGGTCAGCCCCAGCATTTT.

The chain joins TRBV7-9 to TRBJ2-1; tentative D call: TRBD2 (5 bases). Per germline, CDR1 SEHNR and CDR2 FQNEAQ (reference sequence). This CDR3 has 17 amino acids. Trimming stripped 1 base from V and 8 bases from J, with 21 bases between. CDR3 in amino acids: CASSLGSVITMRDEQFF. The CDR3 DNA is TGTGCCAGCAGCTTAGGCTCCGTAATCACCATGAGGGATGAGCAGTTCTTC.

The chain combines TRBV5-4 with TRBJ2-7; D is ambiguous. The CDR3 is made up of 14 amino acids. Trimming removed 5 bases from V and 0 bases from J, with 12 bases in between. The germline gives CDR1 SGHNT, CDR2 YYREEE (reference sequence). CDR3 DNA sequence: TGTGCCAGCAGTGCCCCTACCAACTCCTACGAGCAGTACTTC. Protein sequence: CASSAPTNSYEQYF.

V gene TRBV10-2 combines with J gene TRBJ2-4; TRBD1 matches 9 bases. The J segment lost 8 bases and the V segment lost 6 bases, leaving 11 bases of the junction unmatched. Germline V gene lookup returns CDR1 WSHSY and CDR2 SAAADI. The CDR3 runs to 15 residues. For the CDR3, the DNA is TGCGCCAGCAGCGACGGACAGGGGATCGGAGACATTCAGTACTTC. This encodes CASSDGQGIGDIQYF.

This rearrangement joins TRBV30 to TRBJ1-1; 12 bases line up with TRBD1. Germline trimming cut 3 bases from V and 8 bases from J; bases unmatched to any gene: 4. Germline CDR1 reads GTSNPN; CDR2 reads SVGIG (reference sequence). The CDR3 loop spans 13 amino acids. The CDR3 loop is CAWRGGTGGEAFF. The CDR3 nucleotides are TGTGCCTGGAGGGGCGGGACAGGGGGCGAAGCTTTCTTT.

J is TRBJ2-2 and V is TRBV28, with D perhaps matching TRBD2 (6 bases). Trimming removed 5 bases at V and 5 bases at J, with 15 bases between. The CDR3 loop spans 15 amino acids. Germline CDR1 and CDR2: MDHEN and SYDVKM. CDR3 DNA: TGTGCCAGCAGTGCCGGGACTGAACAAACCGGGGAGCTGTTTTTT. Amino acids: CASSAGTEQTGELFF.

This sequence joins TRBV29-1 and TRBJ2-1, with no clear D. V lost 5 bases, J lost 5 bases, and 13 bases lay in between. CDR1 is SQVTM and CDR2 is ANQGSEA in the germline V gene. This CDR3 region has 13 residues. CDR3: CSVRVRIDNEQFF. The CDR3, as DNA: TGCAGCGTTCGAGTCAGGATTGACAATGAGCAGTTCTTC.

The sample holds one count of this clone. The V call is TRBV4-3, the J call TRBJ2-2; D possibly corresponds to TRBD2 (6 bases). V gave up 3 bases and J gave up 7 bases, with 15 bases separating them. The CDR3 consists of 15 residues. Germline V CDR1 and CDR2: LGHNA, YSLEER. The CDR3 loop is CASSQERGTGGELFF. The DNA for the CDR3 is TGCGCCAGCAGCCAGGAACGGGGGACCGGCGGGGAGCTGTTTTTT.

The chain is built from TRBV9 and TRBJ2-4, with D hard to call. V dropped 7 bases and J dropped 9 bases, with 17 bases sitting between them. Looked up from germline, CDR1 is SGDLS and CDR2 is YYNGEE. The CDR3 covers 13 residues. Here the CDR3 reads CASALEEYSIQYF. In DNA, the CDR3 is TGTGCCAGCGCCCTCGAGGAGTACTCCATTCAGTACTTC.